The rows below give T cell receptor beta chains drawn from one sample of a study of T cells after yellow fever vaccination. TCRdb reprocessed the 5' RACE reads with MiXCR, giving one entry per CDR3 protein. The repertoire holds approximately 600,000 distinct CDR3 sequences, with about 12% as singletons. The sample in question was PBMCs, obtained on the day of the yellow fever booster vaccination. All receptors derive from a man between 25 and 39 years old who received the YFV17D yellow fever vaccine. CDR3s include the opening cysteine and the closing phenylalanine or tryptophan. Each record gives: CDR3 protein, CDR3 DNA, J gene, D gene, clone size, V gene. D genes are given only for firm matches. Size is stated for part of the rows, as once, few or many counts, or as a class when the clone is expanded.

CDR3: CASSQDAAYEQYF; DNA: TGTGCCAGCAGCCAAGATGCAGCGTACGAGCAGTACTTC; J: TRBJ2-7; D: NA; size: NA; V: TRBV14
CDR3: CASSAGSAGRWEKLFF; DNA: TGTGCCAGCAGCGCGGGGTCGGCAGGGCGTTGGGAAAAACTGTTTTTT; J: TRBJ1-4; D: NA; size: few; V: TRBV7-9
CDR3: CASSWSWGRTGELFF; DNA: TGTGCCAGCAGCTGGTCGTGGGGCCGAACCGGGGAGCTGTTTTTT; J: TRBJ2-2; D: NA; size: few; V: TRBV7-2
CDR3: CASSVSGLFNQPQHF; DNA: TGTGCCAGCAGCGTATCCGGGCTTTTCAATCAGCCCCAGCATTTT; J: TRBJ1-5; D: NA; size: NA; V: TRBV9
CDR3: CASSLGLAGGKNIQYF; DNA: TGTGCCAGCAGTTTGGGACTAGCGGGAGGAAAAAACATTCAGTACTTC; J: TRBJ2-4; D: TRBD2; size: few; V: TRBV6-5
CDR3: CASSFDGSYEQYF; DNA: TGTGCCAGCAGCTTCGACGGCTCCTACGAGCAGTACTTC; J: TRBJ2-7; D: NA; size: few; V: TRBV7-2
CDR3: CASSLLAVAFF; DNA: TGCGCCAGCAGTCTACTAGCGGTGGCGTTCTTC; J: TRBJ2-1; D: TRBD2; size: NA; V: TRBV23-1
CDR3: CASSFSPADEQYF; DNA: TGTGCCAGCAGTTTTAGCCCGGCTGACGAGCAGTACTTC; J: TRBJ2-7; D: NA; size: many; V: TRBV12-3/TRBV12-4
CDR3: CASSSSGFQETQYF; DNA: TGTGCCAGCAGTTCAAGCGGCTTCCAAGAGACCCAGTACTTC; J: TRBJ2-5; D: NA; size: NA; V: TRBV28
CDR3: CAWRDNAIYEQYF; DNA: TGTGCCTGGAGAGACAACGCTATCTACGAGCAGTACTTC; J: TRBJ2-7; D: NA; size: NA; V: TRBV30
CDR3: CASSPPGTSDKETQYF; DNA: TGTGCCAGCAGTCCTCCCGGGACTAGCGACAAAGAGACCCAGTACTTC; J: TRBJ2-5; D: TRBD2; size: NA; V: TRBV6-2/TRBV6-3
CDR3: CASSQDDYPSSEQYF; DNA: TGCGCCAGCAGCCAAGATGACTACCCTTCTTCTGAGCAGTACTTC; J: TRBJ2-7; D: NA; size: NA; V: TRBV4-3
CDR3: CASSYGRDGPYNEQFF; DNA: TGTGCCAGCAGTTACGGCCGGGACGGGCCCTACAATGAGCAGTTCTTC; J: TRBJ2-1; D: NA; size: few; V: TRBV6-2/TRBV6-3
CDR3: CASSVRSGGRHYGYTF; DNA: TGTGCCAGCAGCGTACGGTCCGGGGGGCGTCACTATGGCTACACCTTC; J: TRBJ1-2; D: NA; size: few; V: TRBV7-9
CDR3: CSAIQGLTDTQYF; DNA: TGCAGTGCCATACAGGGGTTAACAGATACGCAGTATTTT; J: TRBJ2-3; D: TRBD1; size: NA; V: TRBV20-1
CDR3: CSASPGTSNTEAFF; DNA: TGCAGTGCTAGTCCGGGAACTTCGAACACTGAAGCTTTCTTT; J: TRBJ1-1; D: NA; size: NA; V: TRBV20-1
CDR3: CAWSVEEYNEQFF; DNA: TGTGCCTGGAGTGTAGAAGAGTACAATGAGCAGTTCTTC; J: TRBJ2-1; D: NA; size: NA; V: TRBV30
CDR3: CASSFRGWDNEQFF; DNA: TGTGCCAGCAGCTTCCGGGGATGGGACAATGAGCAGTTCTTC; J: TRBJ2-1; D: NA; size: NA; V: TRBV7-2
CDR3: CASSYNQGRTEAFF; DNA: TGTGCCAGCAGTTACAATCAGGGGCGAACTGAAGCTTTCTTT; J: TRBJ1-1; D: NA; size: few; V: TRBV6-2/TRBV6-3
CDR3: CASSRRGNNEQFF; DNA: TGTGCCAGCAGCCGACGGGGAAACAATGAGCAGTTCTTC; J: TRBJ2-1; D: NA; size: few; V: TRBV7-2
CDR3: CSGQRDGYTF; DNA: TGCAGTGGGCAGAGGGACGGCTACACCTTC; J: TRBJ1-2; D: NA; size: few; V: TRBV20-1
CDR3: CASSLAANNQPQHF; DNA: TGTGCCAGCAGCTTAGCGGCTAACAATCAGCCCCAGCATTTT; J: TRBJ1-5; D: NA; size: NA; V: TRBV7-9
CDR3: CSATLQGIGETQYF; DNA: TGCAGTGCGACCCTGCAGGGTATTGGAGAGACCCAGTACTTC; J: TRBJ2-5; D: NA; size: NA; V: TRBV20-1
CDR3: CASSMGSTGTYEQYF; DNA: TGCGCCAGCAGCATGGGATCTACAGGAACATACGAGCAGTACTTC; J: TRBJ2-7; D: NA; size: NA; V: TRBV5-1
CDR3: CASSPGNRQPQHF; DNA: TGTGCCAGCAGCCCCGGGAATCGGCAGCCCCAGCATTTT; J: TRBJ1-5; D: NA; size: few; V: TRBV7-6
CDR3: CASSARGYDQETQYF; DNA: TGTGCCAGCAGCGCTAGGGGATATGACCAAGAGACCCAGTACTTC; J: TRBJ2-5; D: NA; size: NA; V: TRBV7-6
CDR3: CASAARGSGTDTQYF; DNA: TGTGCCAGCGCAGCTCGGGGGAGCGGGACAGATACGCAGTATTTT; J: TRBJ2-3; D: NA; size: few; V: TRBV27
CDR3: CASTAGRGSDTQYF; DNA: TGTGCCAGTACAGCAGGGCGAGGCTCAGATACGCAGTATTTT; J: TRBJ2-3; D: NA; size: few; V: TRBV19
CDR3: CASSLDRGLAYGYTF; DNA: TGTGCCAGCAGCCTAGACAGGGGTTTGGCCTATGGCTACACCTTC; J: TRBJ1-2; D: TRBD1; size: NA; V: TRBV7-9
CDR3: CASSLGSMNSNQPQHF; DNA: TGCGCCAGCAGCTTGGGTTCGATGAATAGCAATCAGCCCCAGCATTTT; J: TRBJ1-5; D: NA; size: few; V: TRBV5-1
CDR3: CASSLEGQGAETQYF; DNA: TGTGCCAGCAGCTTGGAGGGACAGGGCGCAGAGACCCAGTACTTC; J: TRBJ2-5; D: TRBD1; size: NA; V: TRBV5-4
CDR3: CASRKGGTSASYNEQFF; DNA: TGTGCCAGCAGAAAGGGAGGGACTAGCGCATCCTACAATGAGCAGTTCTTC; J: TRBJ2-1; D: TRBD2; size: few; V: TRBV14
CDR3: CASSSHQRGEPFF; DNA: TGTGCCAGCAGCTCTCACCAGAGAGGTGAGCCGTTCTTC; J: TRBJ2-1; D: NA; size: NA; V: TRBV11-2
CDR3: CASSQYTSGGLTDTQYF; DNA: TGTGCCAGCAGCCAATACACTAGCGGGGGCCTCACAGATACGCAGTATTTT; J: TRBJ2-3; D: TRBD2; size: few; V: TRBV4-2
CDR3: CSVADGEQYF; DNA: TGCAGCGTTGCCGACGGCGAGCAGTACTTC; J: TRBJ2-7; D: NA; size: NA; V: TRBV29-1
CDR3: CASSEQGGELFF; DNA: TGTGCCAGCAGTGAACAGGGCGGGGAGCTGTTTTTT; J: TRBJ2-2; D: NA; size: NA; V: TRBV27
CDR3: CASSLQSPTSGSYNEQFF; DNA: TGCGCCAGCAGCCTCCAATCCCCAACTAGCGGGTCCTACAATGAGCAGTTCTTC; J: TRBJ2-1; D: TRBD2; size: once; V: TRBV4-3
CDR3: CASSLASSGRVREQFF; DNA: TGTGCCAGCAGCTTGGCCAGTTCAGGGAGGGTCCGAGAGCAGTTCTTC; J: TRBJ2-1; D: TRBD2; size: NA; V: TRBV5-5
CDR3: CSASTGANSNQPQHF; DNA: TGCAGTGCTAGCACAGGGGCCAATAGCAATCAGCCCCAGCATTTT; J: TRBJ1-5; D: TRBD1; size: NA; V: TRBV20-1
CDR3: CASSLAHLGTAVYEQYF; DNA: TGCGCCAGCAGCTTGGCCCACCTAGGGACAGCAGTTTACGAGCAGTACTTC; J: TRBJ2-7; D: TRBD1; size: few; V: TRBV5-1
CDR3: CASSLAAGQNYYGYTF; DNA: TGCGCCAGCAGCTTGGCCGCGGGACAAAATTACTATGGCTACACCTTC; J: TRBJ1-2; D: NA; size: NA; V: TRBV5-1
CDR3: CASSQGTQPGAGDNEQFF; DNA: TGTGCCAGCAGCCAAGGGACCCAGCCTGGGGCAGGGGACAATGAGCAGTTCTTC; J: TRBJ2-1; D: NA; size: few; V: TRBV4-2